This T cell receptor (beta chain) is drawn from a study of response to subunit inactivated influenza vaccine. Study-level findings and limits: That few new T cells are recruited by each seasonal influenza vaccination was the authors' suggestion.

With 0 bases removed from V and 9 bases from J, the gap between germline ends came to 4 bases. The germline V gene has CDR1 SGHRS and CDR2 YFSETQ. CDR3 size: 11 residues. This clonotype has a handful of counts. Its antigen is not identified. TCRdb reprocessed the RT-PCR reads with MiXCR, giving one entry per CDR3 protein. Of roughly 700,000 distinct CDR3 sequences listed, 11% to 15% were seen once; the top ten hold 6% to 8%. The sequencing here drew on PBMCs from blood, taken 14 to 15 days before vaccination. The clonotype was recovered from a middle-aged man who received an inactivated influenza vaccine. V and J are TRBV5-1 and TRBJ2-1; no clear D gene. The CDR3 sequence: CASSLAREQFF. Here the CDR3 DNA reads TGCGCCAGCAGCTTGGCACGTGAGCAGTTCTTC.